A single sample is the source of the 9 T cell receptor beta chains below, sequenced in a study of shared clonotypes between healthy human individuals. Data came from immunoSEQ multiplex PCR; TCRdb stores just in-frame clones and leaves some out. The sample contains 1.5 million to 2.5 million clones, about 95% of which appear only once. Naivety among CD8 cells was defined by CD45RO negativity and positive CCR7 selection, thereby excluding terminally differentiated effector memory CD45RA+ cells. Sequences were obtained from naive CD8+ T cells sorted from blood. These receptors were obtained from a man younger than 35 in good health.

The V gene is TRBV15, the J gene TRBJ2-3; TRBD2 aligns across 7 bases. The J segment lost 2 bases and the V segment lost 0 bases, leaving 5 bases of the junction unmatched. This CDR3 comprises 16 residues. CDR1 is LNHNV, CDR2 YYDKDF, per germline (reference sequence). The chain's CDR3 is CATSRDPSGDTDTQYF. CDR3 nucleotides: TGTGCCACCAGCAGAGATCCCAGCGGGGACACAGATACGCAGTATTTT.

The CDR3 nucleotides read TGTGCCAGCAGCTTACGCGGGATGAGCACAGATACGCAGTATTTT. Its translation: CASSLRGMSTDTQYF. The genes are TRBV7-2 and TRBJ2-3, with D possibly being TRBD2 (6 bases). Trimming took off 2 bases at V and 0 bases at J, with 9 bases between the two ends. The CDR3 totals 15 residues. Germline V gene lookup returns CDR1 SGHTA and CDR2 FQGNSA.

This chain links TRBV7-8 with TRBJ2-1, with D perhaps TRBD2 (6 bases). V was trimmed by 5 bases and J by 7 bases, leaving 27 bases between them. The CDR3 loop spans 18 amino acids. CDR1 is SGHVS, CDR2 FQNEAQ, per germline. The CDR3 is CASSPIILLADTGNEQFF. Here the CDR3 DNA reads TGTGCCAGCAGCCCGATTATTCTACTAGCTGATACGGGGAATGAGCAGTTCTTC.

This sequence joins TRBV27 and TRBJ1-6; D is unresolved. The V end was cut by 2 bases, the J end by 8 bases, with 22 bases between. CDR1 MNHEY and CDR2 SMNVEV come from the germline V gene (reference sequence). This CDR3 is 18 amino acids long. The CDR3 sequence: CASSLQSVSPNSDSPLHF. DNA of the CDR3: TGTGCCAGCAGTTTACAATCGGTCAGCCCGAACTCTGATTCACCCCTCCACTTT.

The chain combines TRBV6-4 with TRBJ2-7; TRBD1 might be the D (6 bases). The CDR3 covers 15 residues. V lost 6 bases and J 4 bases, leaving 19 bases between the germline ends. CDR1 is MRHNA and CDR2 is SNTAGT in the germline V gene. The CDR3 protein is CASSETPGHPYEQYF. The CDR3 DNA reads as TGTGCCAGCAGCGAAACCCCGGGACACCCTTACGAGCAGTACTTC.

The chain uses TRBV4-1 and TRBJ1-1; D is uncertain. Trimming pared 0 bases from V and 6 bases from J, leaving 20 bases between. Germline loops: CDR1 MGHRA, CDR2 YSYEKL. The CDR3 is 17 residues long. Written as DNA, the CDR3 is TGCGCCAGCAGCCAAGAGGGTGGGCCCGGCGAAAACGCTGAAGCTTTCTTT. Amino acid sequence: CASSQEGGPGENAEAFF.

The chain couples TRBV19 to TRBJ1-1; possibly TRBD1 for D (5 bases). The CDR3 runs to 17 residues. Germline V lookup: CDR1 LNHDA, CDR2 SQIVND (reference sequence). With 1 base removed from V and 3 bases from J, the gap between germline ends came to 18 bases. The CDR3 is CASSIGAGLSEDTEAFF. Written as DNA, the CDR3 is TGTGCCAGTAGTATAGGGGCGGGGCTCTCGGAGGACACTGAAGCTTTCTTT.

Concerning this clone itself: This same CDR3 is encoded by further DNA sequences in the sample. The rearrangement links TRBV4-1 to TRBJ1-2; 8 bases match TRBD1. The CDR3 totals 14 residues. V lost 3 bases and J lost 0; bases outside the gene matches: 0. Looked up from germline, CDR1 is MGHRA and CDR2 is YSYEKL. The CDR3, as DNA: TGCGCCAGCAGCCAGACAGGGGCTAACTATGGCTACACCTTC. Its protein product is CASSQTGANYGYTF.

The gene calls are TRBV6-4 and TRBJ2-3; D ambiguous. Trimming removed 8 bases at V and 1 base at J, with 10 bases between. CDR1 and CDR2 from the germline V gene are MRHNA and SNTAGT. CDR3 length: 13 residues. This chain's CDR3 is CASSDHRTDTQYF. The CDR3 DNA reads TGTGCCAGCTCGGACCATCGCACAGATACGCAGTATTTT.